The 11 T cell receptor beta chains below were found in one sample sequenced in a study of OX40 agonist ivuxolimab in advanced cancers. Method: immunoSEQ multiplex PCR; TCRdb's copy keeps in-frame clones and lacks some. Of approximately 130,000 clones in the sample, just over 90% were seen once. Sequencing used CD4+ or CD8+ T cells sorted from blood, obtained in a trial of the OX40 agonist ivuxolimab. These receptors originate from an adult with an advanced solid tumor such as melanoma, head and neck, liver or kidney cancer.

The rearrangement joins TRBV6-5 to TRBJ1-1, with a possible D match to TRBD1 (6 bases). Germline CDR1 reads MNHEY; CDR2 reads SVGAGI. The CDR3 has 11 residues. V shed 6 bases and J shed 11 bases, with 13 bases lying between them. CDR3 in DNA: TGTGCCAGCAGCGCCTTGGGGGGCGCTTTCTTT. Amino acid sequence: CASSALGGAFF.

The CDR3 DNA reads TGTGCCAGCATTTCTCCCCTTGACAGGGCAGATCAGCCCCAGCATTTT. The encoded protein is CASISPLDRADQPQHF. The genes are TRBV28 and TRBJ1-5; 7 bases are a match to TRBD1. The CDR3 runs to 16 residues. Germline values: CDR1 MDHEN, CDR2 SYDVKM. V lost 7 bases, J lost 5 bases, and 14 bases stayed unmatched. The variable domain in full, completed from reference TRBV28 and TRBJ1-5, reads DVKVTQSSRYLVKRTGEKVFLECVQDMDHENMFWYRQDPGLGLRLIYFSYDVKMKEKGDIPEGYSVSREKKERFSLILESASTNQTSMYLCASISPLDRADQPQHFGDGTRLSIL.

CDR3 protein: CASSYTTGIGETQYF. Here the CDR3 DNA reads TGTGCCAGCAGTTACACGACAGGGATTGGGGAGACCCAGTACTTC. The chain is built from TRBV6-5 and TRBJ2-5, with TRBD1 matching over 7 bases. The trim removed 2 bases at V and 5 bases at J, leaving 8 bases unmatched. The CDR3 sequence is 15 residues long. CDR1 is MNHEY, CDR2 SVGAGI, per germline.

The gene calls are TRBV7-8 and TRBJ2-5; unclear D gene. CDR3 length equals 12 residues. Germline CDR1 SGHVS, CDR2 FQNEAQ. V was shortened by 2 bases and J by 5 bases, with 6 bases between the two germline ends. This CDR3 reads CASSLTSETQYF. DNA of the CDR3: TGTGCCAGCAGCTTAACCTCGGAGACCCAGTACTTC.

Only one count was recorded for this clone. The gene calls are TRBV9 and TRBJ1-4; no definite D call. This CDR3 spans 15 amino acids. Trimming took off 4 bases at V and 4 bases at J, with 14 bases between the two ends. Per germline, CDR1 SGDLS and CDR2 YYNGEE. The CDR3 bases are TGTGCCAGCAGCCCCAGAGTGGGAGATAATGAAAAACTGTTTTTT. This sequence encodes CASSPRVGDNEKLFF.

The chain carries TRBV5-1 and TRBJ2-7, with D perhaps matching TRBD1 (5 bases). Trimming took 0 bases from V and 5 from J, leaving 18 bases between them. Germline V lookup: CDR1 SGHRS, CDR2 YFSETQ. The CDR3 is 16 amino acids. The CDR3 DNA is TGCGCCAGCAGCTTGGAGGGTCGGCAGGGTCCCGACGAGCAGTACTTC. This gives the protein CASSLEGRQGPDEQYF.

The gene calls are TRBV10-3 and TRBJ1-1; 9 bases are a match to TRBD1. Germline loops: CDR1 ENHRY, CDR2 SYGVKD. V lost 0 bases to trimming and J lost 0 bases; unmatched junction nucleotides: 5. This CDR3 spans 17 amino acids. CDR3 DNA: TGTGCCATCAGTGAGTCGATAGGGACAGGGCTGAACACTGAAGCTTTCTTT. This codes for CAISESIGTGLNTEAFF.

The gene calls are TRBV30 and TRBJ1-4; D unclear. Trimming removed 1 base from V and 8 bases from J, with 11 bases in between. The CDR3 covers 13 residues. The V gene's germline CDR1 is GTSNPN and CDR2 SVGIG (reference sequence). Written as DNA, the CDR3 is TGTGCCTGGAGTGGCGATCGCGGGGAAAAACTGTTTTTT. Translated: CAWSGDRGEKLFF.

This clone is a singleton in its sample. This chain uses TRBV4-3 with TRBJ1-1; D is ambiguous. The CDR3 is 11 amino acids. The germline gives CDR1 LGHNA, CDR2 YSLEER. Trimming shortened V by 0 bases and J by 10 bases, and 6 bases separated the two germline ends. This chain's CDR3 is CASSQDRRAFF. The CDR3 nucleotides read TGCGCCAGCAGCCAAGATAGGCGAGCTTTCTTT.

CDR3 DNA: TGCAGCGTTGAGGGTCCTAGCGGGAGCCCAAATGAGCAGTTCTTC. Translation: CSVEGPSGSPNEQFF. The chain couples TRBV29-1 to TRBJ2-1, with 10 bases that match TRBD2. The CDR3 loop spans 15 amino acids. The germline V gene has CDR1 SQVTM and CDR2 ANQGSEA. Losses at the gene ends were 3 bases for V and 7 bases for J; bases not matched to a gene: 9.

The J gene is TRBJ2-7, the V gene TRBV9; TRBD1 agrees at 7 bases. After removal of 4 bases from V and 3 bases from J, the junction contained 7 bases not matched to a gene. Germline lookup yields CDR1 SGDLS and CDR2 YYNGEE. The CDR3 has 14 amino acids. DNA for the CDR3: TGTGCCAGCAGCCCCCCGGGACAGAGCTACGAGCAGTACTTC. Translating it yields CASSPPGQSYEQYF.